These 27 T cell receptor beta chains were all obtained from the same sample, sequenced in a study of T-cell reconstitution after alpha-beta-depleted transplantation in children. For TCRbeta, the library was prepared with unique molecular identifiers. TCRdb re-analysed the PCR reads in MiXCR, keeping a single row per CDR3 protein. The sample lists fewer than 250,000 distinct CDR3 sequences, 17% occurring once. Sequencing was performed on PBMCs, mostly from graft donor cells, taken 360 days after TCRalphabeta/CD19-depleted stem cell transplant. These receptors originate from a male patient aged 2-9 years who had a stem cell transplant for acute lymphoblastic leukemia, so the T cells may come from the graft donor.

This chain uses TRBV7-2 with TRBJ2-5, with 7 bases that match TRBD1. With V trimmed by 1 base and J by 2 bases, 10 bases remained unmatched. The germline V gene has CDR1 SGHTA and CDR2 FQGNSA. The CDR3 has 17 residues. The CDR3 DNA is TGTGCCAGCAGCTTAGTTCCCCAGGGGGTGAAGCAAGAGACCCAGTACTTC. Its translation is CASSLVPQGVKQETQYF.

This clonotype was counted between two and nine times. The chain links TRBV30 to TRBJ1-2; the D gene is possibly TRBD1 (6 bases). The V end lost 0 bases, the J end lost 8 bases, and 13 bases lay between the germline ends. In germline, CDR1 is GTSNPN, CDR2 SVGIG (reference sequence). The CDR3 has 13 residues. The chain's CDR3 is CAWSVAGARGYTF. The CDR3 region has the DNA TGTGCCTGGAGTGTCGCAGGGGCACGGGGCTACACCTTC.

A single count supports this clonotype. The rearrangement links TRBV2 to TRBJ2-2; D unresolved. This CDR3 has 13 amino acids. Trimming pared 8 bases from V and 6 bases from J, leaving 13 bases between. Germline CDR1 and CDR2: SNHLY and FYNNEI. CDR3 bases: TGTGCCAGCGCAGACCAGGACCCCGGGGAGCTGTTTTTT. This codes for CASADQDPGELFF.

This clonotype has more than one count but fewer than ten. The chain recombines TRBV10-3 with TRBJ2-7; TRBD1 or TRBD2 may be the D gene (5 bases each). V was trimmed by 0 bases and J by 6 bases, leaving 15 bases between them. The CDR3 contains 15 residues. The germline gives CDR1 ENHRY, CDR2 SYGVKD. CDR3 DNA sequence: TGTGCCATCAGTGAGTCGATCGGGACGGGTAGCGAGCAGTACTTC. Residues: CAISESIGTGSEQYF.

This clonotype has only one observation. The chain is built from TRBV4-1 and TRBJ1-4; D is unclear. The germline gives CDR1 MGHRA, CDR2 YSYEKL. This CDR3 comprises 18 residues. Trimming took 4 bases from V and 8 from J, leaving 26 bases between them. For the CDR3, the DNA is TGCGCCAGCAGCCTCAGACCCGATGGAGGCCACCGAGGAGAAAAACTGTTTTTT. Translating gives CASSLRPDGGHRGEKLFF.

This chain uses TRBV2 with TRBJ2-5; D might be TRBD1 (5 bases). V was pared by 5 bases and J by 3 bases, with 13 bases between. Germline V gene lookup returns CDR1 SNHLY and CDR2 FYNNEI. The CDR3 has 14 residues. CDR3 nucleotides: TGTGCCAGCAGTCCGTTAGGGGCCGAAGAGACCCAGTACTTC. Residues: CASSPLGAEETQYF.

Turning to this clonotype: A read error is likely, as this CDR3 ends without the conserved phenylalanine or tryptophan. The rearrangement joins TRBV10-3 to TRBJ1-1, with TRBD1 matching 7 bases. Trimming cost V 9 bases and J 5 bases; bases outside gene matches: 9. Germline V gives CDR1 ENHRY, CDR2 SYGVKD. This CDR3 has 13 amino acids. CDR3 region: CAIQQGLETEAFC. CDR3 nucleotide sequence: TGTGCCATACAACAGGGGTTGGAAACTGAAGCTTTCTGT.

The rearrangement links TRBV6-2 or TRBV6-3 to TRBJ1-2; D ambiguous. The germline V gene encodes CDR1 MNHEY and CDR2 SVGEGT. V lost 6 bases and J 4 bases, leaving 18 bases between the germline ends. The CDR3 has 15 residues. DNA of the CDR3: TGTGCCAGCAGCCTCCTGGATTCGGGCTCCTATGGCTACACCTTC. Its translation: CASSLLDSGSYGYTF.

The genes are TRBV29-1 and TRBJ2-7; D is undetermined. The CDR3 covers 12 residues. Looked up from germline, CDR1 is SQVTM and CDR2 is ANQGSEA. V dropped 4 bases and J dropped 2 bases, with 9 bases sitting between them. The CDR3 spells CSVVDGPYEQYF. The DNA for the CDR3 is TGCAGCGTTGTGGACGGCCCCTACGAGCAGTACTTC.

The table lists this clonotype with a few counts. The chain recombines TRBV7-8 with TRBJ2-5; D could derive from TRBD1 or TRBD2 (5 bases each). The germline V gene encodes CDR1 SGHVS and CDR2 FQNEAQ. Trimming cost V 1 base and J 5 bases, with 11 bases left between them. This CDR3 has 14 residues. In DNA form, the CDR3 reads TGTGCCAGCAGCTTAGGGGGGTGGGAGGAGACCCAGTACTTC. This translates into CASSLGGWEETQYF.

The V and J genes are TRBV7-2 and TRBJ1-2; D is possibly TRBD1 (6 bases). Trimming left V 2 bases short and J 3 bases short, with 16 bases between. The CDR3 contains 16 residues. The germline V gene encodes CDR1 SGHTA and CDR2 FQGNSA. The CDR3 coding sequence is TGTGCCAGCAGCTTAAGGATGGGGGCGCCGGACTATGGCTACACCTTC. Translated, it gives CASSLRMGAPDYGYTF.

This clonotype was seen more than once but under ten times. This chain connects TRBV5-6 to TRBJ1-6, with D uncertain. Looked up from germline, CDR1 is SGHDT and CDR2 is YYEEEE. Trimming pared 0 bases from V and 0 bases from J, leaving 13 bases between. This CDR3 is built from 18 residues. CDR3 bases: TGTGCCAGCAGCTTGGCCGGATTATGGAGCTCCTATAATTCACCCCTCCACTTT. It translates to CASSLAGLWSSYNSPLHF.

This clonotype occurred many times. This chain joins TRBV10-3 and TRBJ2-2, with unresolved D. CDR1 and CDR2 from the germline V gene are ENHRY and SYGVKD. Trimming stripped 6 bases from V and 3 bases from J, with 17 bases between. The CDR3 runs to 16 residues. CDR3 sequence reads: CAISDDNKLYTGELFF. CDR3 in DNA: TGTGCCATCAGCGATGATAACAAGCTCTACACCGGGGAGCTGTTTTTT.

This clonotype was picked up a small number of times. This chain connects TRBV5-1 to TRBJ2-5; D not certain. The CDR3 totals 14 residues. In germline, CDR1 is SGHRS, CDR2 YFSETQ. The ends were cut back, 2 bases at V and 0 bases at J, with 8 bases in the middle. CDR3 sequence (DNA): TGCGCCAGCAGCTTCAGAAGCGACCAAGAGACCCAGTACTTC. Residues: CASSFRSDQETQYF.

Many counts were recorded for this clonotype. The chain recombines TRBV14 with TRBJ2-5; D gene ambiguous. Trimming shortened V by 4 bases and J by 4 bases, and 16 bases separated the two germline ends. Looked up from germline, CDR1 is SGHDN and CDR2 is FVKESK. CDR3 size: 15 residues. The CDR3 sequence is CASSPLMEYPETQYF. The CDR3 coding sequence is TGTGCCAGCAGCCCTCTGATGGAGTACCCAGAGACCCAGTACTTC.

The chain combines TRBV11-2 with TRBJ2-5; D possibly corresponds to TRBD2 (5 bases). Trimming took off 1 base at V and 0 bases at J, with 15 bases between the two ends. Per the germline V gene, CDR1 is SGHAT and CDR2 is FQNNGV. This CDR3 is 17 amino acids long. In nucleotides, the CDR3 is TGTGCCAGCAGCTTAGGTCTATTTTTGCGGGACCAAGAGACCCAGTACTTC. Protein sequence: CASSLGLFLRDQETQYF.

On this clonotype: The junction shows a germline mismatch at one end, possibly a read error. The V and J genes are TRBV20-1 and TRBJ2-3; D might be TRBD2 (6 bases). Germline CDR1 and CDR2: DFQATT and SNEGSKA (reference sequence). The CDR3 loop spans 15 amino acids. CDR3 in amino acids: CSARDRRTSKDTQYF. The CDR3 nucleotides are TGCAGTGCTAGAGACCGCCGAACTAGCAAAGATACGCAGTATTTT.

The V and J genes are TRBV28 and TRBJ1-1; 7 nucleotides align to TRBD1. The CDR3 has 14 residues. V shed 6 bases, J shed 7 bases, and the junction held 11 bases outside the gene matches. From germline, CDR1 is MDHEN and CDR2 SYDVKM. The CDR3, as DNA: TGTGCCAGCAGCTCACAACAGGGGTATAATGAAGCTTTCTTT. Amino acids: CASSSQQGYNEAFF.

The rearrangement joins TRBV20-1 to TRBJ2-5; unclear D gene. Trimming removed 7 bases from V and 3 bases from J, with 15 bases in between. The CDR3 runs 13 residues. Germline V lookup: CDR1 DFQATT, CDR2 SNEGSKA (reference sequence). The CDR3: CSGWVTGKETQYF. Here the CDR3 DNA reads TGCAGTGGCTGGGTAACGGGCAAAGAGACCCAGTACTTC.

V usage is TRBV9 and J usage is TRBJ2-1; no clear D gene. The CDR3 extends over 15 amino acids. Germline V gives CDR1 SGDLS, CDR2 YYNGEE. Trimming removed 0 bases from V and 6 bases from J, with 13 bases in between. DNA of the CDR3: TGTGCCAGCAGCGTAGTGGTAAACGAGCGCAATGAGCAGTTCTTC. Amino acids: CASSVVVNERNEQFF. The variable domain in full, with the rest retrieved from reference TRBV9 and TRBJ2-1, is DSGVTQTPKHLITATGQRVTLRCSPRSGDLSVYWYQQSLDQGLQFLIQYYNGEERAKGNILERFSAQQFPDLHSELNLSSLELGDSALYFCASSVVVNERNEQFFGPGTRLTVL.

The chain couples TRBV5-1 to TRBJ2-3; 9 bases fit TRBD1. CDR3 length: 17 amino acids. With V trimmed by 0 bases and J by 4 bases, 9 bases remained unmatched. Germline V gene sequence: CDR1 SGHRS, CDR2 YFSETQ. This chain's CDR3 is CASSLGSRDRVSDTQYF. Here the CDR3 DNA reads TGCGCCAGCAGCTTGGGCTCCCGGGACAGGGTTTCAGATACGCAGTATTTT.

This clonotype was observed a handful of times. The chain combines TRBV29-1 with TRBJ2-3, with D tentatively TRBD1 (6 bases). This CDR3 has 13 amino acids. V lost 5 bases to trimming and J lost 4 bases, with 13 bases between them. Germline V gives CDR1 SQVTM, CDR2 ANQGSEA. The CDR3, as DNA: TGCAGCGTTTTAGGACAGTGGGCAGATACGCAGTATTTT. This sequence encodes CSVLGQWADTQYF.

V gene TRBV5-5 combines with J gene TRBJ2-1; no clear D gene. The V gene's germline CDR1 is SGHKS and CDR2 YYEKEE (reference sequence). The CDR3 consists of 14 residues. V lost 3 bases and J lost 2, with 9 bases in between. The CDR3 nucleotides read TGTGCCAGCAGCTCCCTGGCTACCTACAATGAGCAGTTCTTC. Translated: CASSSLATYNEQFF.

This chain links TRBV7-2 with TRBJ1-1; no definite D call. The CDR3 covers 14 residues. Germline CDR1 SGHTA, CDR2 FQGNSA. V lost 3 bases, J lost 2 bases, and 10 bases lay in between. The CDR3 nucleotides are TGTGCCAGCAGCTTCCCCCAAGTAAACACTGAAGCTTTCTTT. This encodes CASSFPQVNTEAFF. Using reference TRBV7-2 and TRBJ1-1 for the parts outside the CDR3, the full variable domain is GAGVSQSPSNKVTEKGKDVELRCDPISGHTALYWYRQSLGQGLEFLIYFQGNSAPDKSGLPSDRFSAERTGGSVSTLTIQRTQQEDSAVYLCASSFPQVNTEAFFGQGTRLTVV.

The chain carries TRBV11-2 and TRBJ2-7; 8 bases match TRBD2. The length of the CDR3 is 16 residues. CDR1 is SGHAT and CDR2 is FQNNGV in the germline V gene. With 4 bases clipped from V and 4 bases from J, the junction kept 12 bases outside the gene matches. The CDR3 region is CASSSFREGRKYEQYF. DNA of the CDR3: TGTGCCAGCAGCTCCTTCCGGGAGGGCAGAAAATACGAGCAGTACTTC.

This clonotype came up once. The chain carries TRBV6-5 and TRBJ1-2; 7 bases align to TRBD1. The V segment lost 2 bases and the J segment 7 bases; nucleotides outside the gene matches: 4. CDR1 and CDR2 (germline): MNHEY, SVGAGI. CDR3 length: 13 residues. CDR3 protein: CASSYGTDVGYTF. DNA for the CDR3: TGTGCCAGCAGTTACGGGACAGATGTTGGCTACACCTTC.

A few counts support this clonotype. V is TRBV11-2 and J is TRBJ2-7, with 8 nucleotides matching TRBD1. With V trimmed by 6 bases and J by 4 bases, 8 bases remained unmatched. Germline CDR1 SGHAT, CDR2 FQNNGV. The CDR3 runs to 14 residues. CDR3 loop: CASRPLGQGYEQYF. CDR3 sequence (DNA): TGTGCCAGCAGACCACTCGGACAGGGTTACGAGCAGTACTTC.